The present TCR beta chain was sequenced within a study of OX40 agonist ivuxolimab in advanced cancers. Study-level points and caveats: The authors did not determine the antigen specificity of the expanded peripheral T cells. CD4+ and CD8+ blood T cells expanded clonally by week 6 at 0.1 to 3.0 mg/kg.

CDR1 and CDR2 from the germline V gene are SGHDT and YYEEEE. This CDR3 region has 13 residues. Trimming removed 0 bases at V and 5 bases at J, with 8 bases between. As to this clone: Its antigen remains unidentified.

Assay: immunoSEQ multiplex PCR; the TCRdb copy retains only in-frame clones and omits some. This repertoire shows about 36,000 clones, 74% found once; its top ten account for about 18%. The sequenced sample was CD4+ or CD8+ T cells sorted from blood, obtained in a trial of the OX40 agonist ivuxolimab. The rearrangement joins TRBV5-6 to TRBJ1-1; perhaps TRBD1 as D (6 bases). This TCR came from an adult with an advanced solid tumor such as melanoma, head and neck, liver or kidney cancer. The CDR3 coding sequence is TGTGCCAGCAGCTTGGGGGGGCGAACTGAAGCTTTCTTT. Protein: CASSLGGRTEAFF.